This TCR beta chain came from a study of CD8 T cells in ankylosing spondylitis. CDR1 is ENHRY, CDR2 SYGVKD, per germline. V lost 4 bases, J lost 5 bases, and 6 bases stayed unmatched. The CDR3 consists of 15 residues. This clonotype has at least ten counts. TCRdb processed the 5' RACE reads anew with MiXCR; each CDR3 protein has one entry. The profile shows fewer than 250,000 distinct CDR3 sequences, about 10% of them singletons. The rearrangement uses TRBV10-3 and TRBJ2-2; TRBD2 aligns across 8 bases. The receptor was isolated from a male donor with ankylosing spondylitis or in good health (not recorded which). Input material: blood, either unsorted or a sorted T cell fraction (not recorded which). CDR3 amino acids: CAISGGLEPTGELFF. The CDR3 nucleotides are TGTGCCATCAGTGGGGGACTAGAGCCAACCGGGGAGCTGTTTTTT.